A selection of T cell receptor beta chains follows, all from one sample in a study of PD-1 blockade in classical Hodgkin lymphoma. TCRdb keeps only in-frame clones here, not all; method: immunoSEQ multiplex PCR. The sample has almost 100,000 clones, around nine tenths seen once. The sample here was peripheral blood mononuclear cells (PBMCs), taken at baseline. The receptor set was obtained from a human donor with classical Hodgkin lymphoma. Each CDR3 is given with its conserved first and last residue. The D gene is left open where the match is weak. Clone size appears in some rows only: once, few, many, or a class for an expanded clone.

abundance,j_gene,v_gene,d_gene,CDR3nt,CDR3aa
.,TRBJ2-7,TRBV5-1,TRBD2,TGCGCCAGCAGCGACACCGCTAGCGGGAGCACCTACGAGCAGTACTTC,CASSDTASGSTYEQYF
.,TRBJ1-5,TRBV27,.,TGTGCCAGCAGTCCTATACCCGGTCAGCCCCAGCATTTT,CASSPIPGQPQHF
few,TRBJ2-5,TRBV5-1,TRBD1,TGCGCCAGCAGCCCGGCAGGGGGCCCGGGGACCCAGTACTTC,CASSPAGGPGTQYF
.,TRBJ2-5,TRBV6-1,TRBD1,TGTGCCAGCAGTGTACTACCGACGACAGGGGCGAGAGAGACCCAGTACTTC,CASSVLPTTGARETQYF
.,TRBJ1-1,TRBV27,.,TGTGCCAGCAGTTTATGGGGGGACACTGAAGCTTTCTTT,CASSLWGDTEAFF
once,TRBJ1-2,TRBV27,TRBD1,TGTGCCAGCAGAGGACAGGGTCCGAGATATGGCTACACCTTC,CASRGQGPRYGYTF
.,TRBJ2-3,TRBV5-4,.,TGTGCCAGCAGCTTAGAGCGGACTAGCACAGATACGCAGTATTTT,CASSLERTSTDTQYF
.,TRBJ1-2,TRBV7-8,TRBD1,TGTGCCAGCCGAACCGGGACAGGGGGCGTTACTGACTATGGCTACACCTTC,CASRTGTGGVTDYGYTF
.,TRBJ1-5,TRBV19,.,TGTGCCAGTAGTACGTCAAAAAATCAGCCCCAGCATTTT,CASSTSKNQPQHF
.,TRBJ2-5,TRBV27,TRBD1,TGTGCCAGCAGTTCTCCGGGACAGCTAGAGACCCAGTACTTC,CASSSPGQLETQYF
.,TRBJ2-7,TRBV5-6,.,TGTGCCAGCAGCTTAAGAGCCCCTCCCTACGAGCAGTACTTC,CASSLRAPPYEQYF
.,TRBJ2-7,TRBV4-1,.,TGCGCCAGCAGCCAAGGGGTCTACGGGCAGTACTTC,CASSQGVYGQYF
.,TRBJ2-1,TRBV7-7,TRBD2,TGTGCCAGCAGCCTCCGGGCCAGCGGGAGTGGGGGTGAGCAGTTCTTC,CASSLRASGSGGEQFF
.,TRBJ2-7,TRBV12-2,.,TGTGCAAGTCGTTTGAGCGGGACAGCAGACTACGAGCAGTACTTC,CASRLSGTADYEQYF
.,TRBJ2-3,TRBV4-1,.,TGCGCCAGCAGCCAAGGAGCTCCTCTAGACACAGATACGCAGTATTTT,CASSQGAPLDTDTQYF
.,TRBJ1-3,TRBV21-1,.,TGTGCCAGCAGCAAAGGAGTAATAAGTTCTGGAAACACCATATATTTT,CASSKGVISSGNTIYF
.,TRBJ1-1,TRBV11-2,.,TGTGCCAGCAGCTTAACGGGAGAGAGGACTGAAGCTTTCTTT,CASSLTGERTEAFF
.,TRBJ2-3,TRBV13,.,TGTGCCAGCAGCGCAAGCACAGATACGCAGTATTTT,CASSASTDTQYF
once,TRBJ2-3,TRBV27,.,TGTGCCAGCAGGTTCACAGATACGCAGTATTTT,CASRFTDTQYF
.,TRBJ1-1,TRBV10-1,.,TGCGCCAGCAGTGAGTCTGGTGGGTACACTGAAGCTTTCTTT,CASSESGGYTEAFF
.,TRBJ1-1,TRBV30,.,TGTGCCTGGGCGGGGGGGATCTCTGAAGCTTTCTTT,CAWAGGISEAFF
.,TRBJ2-7,TRBV6-1,TRBD2,TGTGCCACCGCGGCGGGAGGCCCCTACGAGCAGTACTTC,CATAAGGPYEQYF
.,TRBJ2-3,TRBV5-4,.,TGTGCCAGCAGCTTTCCTAGCACAGATACGCAGTATTTT,CASSFPSTDTQYF
.,TRBJ1-5,TRBV18,.,TGTGCCAGCTCACTCAGGGTTGAGCAGCCCCAGCATTTT,CASSLRVEQPQHF
.,TRBJ2-7,TRBV30,TRBD1,TGTGCCTGGATGGGGGACAGGGTGGACGAGCAGTACTTC,CAWMGDRVDEQYF
few,TRBJ1-4,TRBV27,TRBD1,TGTGCCAGCAGGGACAGGGGACGGGAAAAACTGTTTTTT,CASRDRGREKLFF
.,TRBJ1-1,TRBV10-3,.,TGTGCCATCAGTGAGTCCCCAGGTGCCATGAACACTGAAGCTTTCTTT,CAISESPGAMNTEAFF
.,TRBJ2-1,TRBV7-9,TRBD2,TGTGCCAGCAGATTTAGCGGGGACAATGAGCAGTTCTTC,CASRFSGDNEQFF
.,TRBJ1-1,TRBV30,.,TGTGCCTGGAGTGTACTTGGGGGCACTGAAGCTTTCTTT,CAWSVLGGTEAFF
.,TRBJ2-7,TRBV11-2,TRBD2,TGTGCCAGCAGCTGGACTAGCGGGGAAGTCTACGAGCAGTACTTC,CASSWTSGEVYEQYF
.,TRBJ2-2,TRBV6-5,TRBD2,TGTGCCAGCAGCCCCGCGGGAGAGACCACCGGGGAGCTGTTTTTT,CASSPAGETTGELFF
.,TRBJ2-2,TRBV28,.,TGTGCCAGCAGAGATGGGGGGGCACGAATGAACACCGGGGAGCTGTTTTTT,CASRDGGARMNTGELFF
.,TRBJ2-1,TRBV2,.,TGTGCCAGCAGTCCTGGGGACGGGGGCTACAATGAGCAGTTCTTC,CASSPGDGGYNEQFF
.,TRBJ2-5,TRBV29-1,TRBD2,TGCAGCGTTGGTGGCGGGACGGGGGGAGAGACCCAGTACTTC,CSVGGGTGGETQYF
.,TRBJ1-2,TRBV5-4,TRBD1,TGTGCCAGCAGCTTACCGGGACAGGGGGCCGGTGGCTACACCTTC,CASSLPGQGAGGYTF
.,TRBJ1-2,TRBV19,.,TGTGCCAGTAGTATAGAGGGGTTGGATGGCTACACCTTC,CASSIEGLDGYTF
.,TRBJ2-7,TRBV5-4,.,TGTGCCAGCAGCTTGACGGACTCCTACGAGCAGTACTTC,CASSLTDSYEQYF
.,TRBJ2-3,TRBV7-9,.,TGTGCCAGCAGCCCAGAGGGGGGAGTGGTAGATACGCAGTATTTT,CASSPEGGVVDTQYF
.,TRBJ1-2,TRBV30,TRBD1,TGTGCCTGGCACAGACCGGGACAGGGAAGCTATGGCTACACCTTC,CAWHRPGQGSYGYTF
.,TRBJ2-5,TRBV5-1,TRBD1,TGCGCCAGCAGCCTCTTAGGCGTGATGGGGACAGGGGAGACCCAGTACTTC,CASSLLGVMGTGETQYF
.,TRBJ2-7,TRBV30,TRBD1,TGTGCCTGGACCTCAGGACAGGGACCCTACGAGCAGTACTTC,CAWTSGQGPYEQYF
few,TRBJ1-1,TRBV5-1,.,TGCGCCAGCAGCTTGGCCAAGGGGAACACTGAAGCTTTCTTT,CASSLAKGNTEAFF
.,TRBJ2-6,TRBV28,TRBD1,TGTGCCAGCAGTTTAGGGGGACAGCTTCTCTCTGGGGCCAACGTCCTGACTTTC,CASSLGGQLLSGANVLTF
.,TRBJ2-5,TRBV7-2,.,TGTGCCAGCAGCTTAGGTCCGGGTGGCAGTGGGCAAGAGACCCAGTACTTC,CASSLGPGGSGQETQYF
once,TRBJ1-1,TRBV19,.,TGTGCCAGTAGTATTTCCCGGGACACTGAAGCTTTCTTT,CASSISRDTEAFF
once,TRBJ1-1,TRBV5-1,.,TGCGCCAGCAGCGCCGACAGGTCCGAAGCTTTCTTT,CASSADRSEAFF
.,TRBJ1-1,TRBV7-9,TRBD1,TGTGCCAGCAGCGCGACAGGGTCTGAAGCTTTCTTT,CASSATGSEAFF
.,TRBJ1-5,TRBV27,TRBD1,TGTGCCAGCAGTTCAGCAGGGGGGAGGTATAGCAATCAGCCCCAGCATTTT,CASSSAGGRYSNQPQHF
.,TRBJ2-5,TRBV6-5,.,TGTGCCAGCAGCCCCCGGGGCCTTCAAGAGACCCAGTACTTC,CASSPRGLQETQYF
.,TRBJ2-5,TRBV30,TRBD2,TGTGCCTGGAGTGGAGAACGAATAGCGGGAGAGACCCAGTACTTC,CAWSGERIAGETQYF
.,TRBJ2-2,TRBV4-1,TRBD2,TGCGCCAGCACCCCTCCAGGGACTAGCGGGATGACCGGGGAGCTGTTTTTT,CASTPPGTSGMTGELFF
.,TRBJ1-2,TRBV2,.,TGTGCCAGCGGTCTTTTCGAGGACGGCTACACCTTC,CASGLFEDGYTF
.,TRBJ2-5,TRBV5-1,TRBD2,TGCGCCAGCAGCATTTCCCGACTAGCGGGAGAGGTGGGAGAGACCCAGTACTTC,CASSISRLAGEVGETQYF
.,TRBJ2-7,TRBV11-3,.,TGTGCCAGCAGCTTAGGGCCTTCCAACGAGCAGTACTTC,CASSLGPSNEQYF
.,TRBJ1-1,TRBV27,.,TGTGCCAGCAGCCTCGGACTGAGAGCTTTCTTT,CASSLGLRAFF
.,TRBJ2-1,TRBV30,.,TGTGCCTTTGGACGGGGACCGAGCTCCTACAATGAGCAGTTCTTC,CAFGRGPSSYNEQFF
.,TRBJ2-7,TRBV28,.,TGTGCCAGCAGTTTAGTAGAGGGGATGGCATCGAACGAGCAGTACTTC,CASSLVEGMASNEQYF